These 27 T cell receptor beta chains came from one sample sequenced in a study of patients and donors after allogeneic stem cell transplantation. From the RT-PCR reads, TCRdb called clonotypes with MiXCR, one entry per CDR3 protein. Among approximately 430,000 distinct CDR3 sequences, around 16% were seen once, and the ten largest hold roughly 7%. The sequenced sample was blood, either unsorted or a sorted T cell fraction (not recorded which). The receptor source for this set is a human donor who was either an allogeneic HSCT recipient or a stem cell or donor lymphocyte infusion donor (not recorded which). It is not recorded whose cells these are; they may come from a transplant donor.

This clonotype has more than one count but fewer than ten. The DNA of the CDR3 is TGTGCCAGCAGCGTAGCCGGGGGGGCTGTATACAATGAGCAGTTCTTC. Its translation: CASSVAGGAVYNEQFF. The chain couples TRBV9 to TRBJ2-1; 8 bases fit TRBD2. The germline V gene has CDR1 SGDLS and CDR2 YYNGEE. The trim removed 0 bases at V and 4 bases at J, leaving 6 bases unmatched. This CDR3 is 16 amino acids long.

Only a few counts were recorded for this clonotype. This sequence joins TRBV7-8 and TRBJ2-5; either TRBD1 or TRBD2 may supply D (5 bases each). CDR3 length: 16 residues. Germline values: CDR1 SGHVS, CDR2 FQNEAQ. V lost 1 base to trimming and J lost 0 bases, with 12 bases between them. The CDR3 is CASSLGGDRDQETQYF. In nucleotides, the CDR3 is TGTGCCAGCAGCTTAGGAGGGGACCGCGACCAAGAGACCCAGTACTTC.

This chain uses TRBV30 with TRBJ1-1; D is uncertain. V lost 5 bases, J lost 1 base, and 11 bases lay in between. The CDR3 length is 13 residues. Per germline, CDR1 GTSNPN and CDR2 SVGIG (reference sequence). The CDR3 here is CAWVPVKNTEAFF. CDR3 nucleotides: TGTGCCTGGGTCCCGGTCAAGAACACTGAAGCTTTCTTT.

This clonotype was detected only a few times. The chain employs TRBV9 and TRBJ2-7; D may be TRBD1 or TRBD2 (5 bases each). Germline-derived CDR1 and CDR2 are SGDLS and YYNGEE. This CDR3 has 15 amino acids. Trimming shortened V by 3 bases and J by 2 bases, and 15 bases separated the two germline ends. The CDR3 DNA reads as TGTGCCAGCAGCGGAGGGGCAGTGCCAACCTACGAGCAGTACTTC. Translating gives CASSGGAVPTYEQYF.

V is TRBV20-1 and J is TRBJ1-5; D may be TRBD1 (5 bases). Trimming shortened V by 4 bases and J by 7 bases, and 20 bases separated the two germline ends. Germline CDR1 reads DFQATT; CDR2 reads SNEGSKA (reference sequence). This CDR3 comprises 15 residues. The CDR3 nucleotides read TGCAGTGCTACCGATTCAGGGCGATTCTACCAGCCCCAGCATTTT. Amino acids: CSATDSGRFYQPQHF.

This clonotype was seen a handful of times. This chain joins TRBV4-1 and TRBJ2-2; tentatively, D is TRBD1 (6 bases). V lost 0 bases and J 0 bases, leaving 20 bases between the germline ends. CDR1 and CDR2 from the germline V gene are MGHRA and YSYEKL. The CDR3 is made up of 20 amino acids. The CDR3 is CASSQDYGQRRYANTGELFF. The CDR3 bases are TGCGCCAGCAGCCAAGATTACGGACAGCGGCGGTACGCGAACACCGGGGAGCTGTTTTTT.

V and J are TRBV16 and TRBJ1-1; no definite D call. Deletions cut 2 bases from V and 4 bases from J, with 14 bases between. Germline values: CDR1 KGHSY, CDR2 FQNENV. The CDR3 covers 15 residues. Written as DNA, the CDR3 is TGTGCCAGCAGCCAAACGGCGGTTTTTGGCACTGAAGCTTTCTTT. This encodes CASSQTAVFGTEAFF.

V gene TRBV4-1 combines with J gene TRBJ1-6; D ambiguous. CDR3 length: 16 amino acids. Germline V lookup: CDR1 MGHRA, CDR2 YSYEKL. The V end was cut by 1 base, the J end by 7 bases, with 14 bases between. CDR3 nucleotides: TGCGCCAGCAGCCAAGTCGAAATTGGGAGGAATTCACCCCTCCACTTT. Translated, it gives CASSQVEIGRNSPLHF.

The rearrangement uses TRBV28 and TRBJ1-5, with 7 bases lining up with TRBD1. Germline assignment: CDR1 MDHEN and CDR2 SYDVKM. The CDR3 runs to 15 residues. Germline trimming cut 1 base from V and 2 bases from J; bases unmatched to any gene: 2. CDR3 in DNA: TGTGCCAGCAGTTTATATAGGGGGCGCAATCAGCCCCAGCATTTT. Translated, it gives CASSLYRGRNQPQHF. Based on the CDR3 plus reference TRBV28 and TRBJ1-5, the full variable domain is DVKVTQSSRYLVKRTGEKVFLECVQDMDHENMFWYRQDPGLGLRLIYFSYDVKMKEKGDIPEGYSVSREKKERFSLILESASTNQTSMYLCASSLYRGRNQPQHFGDGTRLSIL.

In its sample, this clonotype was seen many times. CDR3 in amino acids: CASSFGSQPQHF. CDR3 nucleotide sequence: TGTGCCAGCAGCTTTGGGAGTCAGCCCCAGCATTTT. This chain connects TRBV7-9 to TRBJ1-5; D uncertain. Trimming cost V 3 bases and J 6 bases, with 6 bases left between them. The CDR3 has 12 amino acids. The germline V gene encodes CDR1 SEHNR and CDR2 FQNEAQ (reference sequence).

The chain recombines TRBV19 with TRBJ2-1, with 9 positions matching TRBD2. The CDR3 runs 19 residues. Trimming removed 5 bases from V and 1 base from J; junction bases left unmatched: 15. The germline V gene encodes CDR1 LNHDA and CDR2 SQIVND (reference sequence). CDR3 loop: CASSPAGTSSRRSYNEQFF. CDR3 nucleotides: TGTGCCAGTAGTCCAGCCGGGACTAGCTCTAGAAGGTCCTACAATGAGCAGTTCTTC.

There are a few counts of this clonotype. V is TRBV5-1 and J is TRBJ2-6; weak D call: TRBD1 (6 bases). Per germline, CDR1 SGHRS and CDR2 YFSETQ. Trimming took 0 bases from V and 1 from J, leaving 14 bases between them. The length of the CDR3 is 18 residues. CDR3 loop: CASSLAGGRGSGANVLTF. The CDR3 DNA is TGCGCCAGCAGCTTGGCCGGAGGCAGGGGATCTGGGGCCAACGTCCTGACTTTC.

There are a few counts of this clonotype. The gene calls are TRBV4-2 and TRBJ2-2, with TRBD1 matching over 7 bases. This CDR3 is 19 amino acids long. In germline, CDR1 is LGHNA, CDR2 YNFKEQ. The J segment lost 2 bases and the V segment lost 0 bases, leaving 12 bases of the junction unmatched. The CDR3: CASSQDLGPGQINTGELFF. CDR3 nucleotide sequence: TGTGCCAGCAGCCAAGATCTAGGCCCGGGACAGATTAACACCGGGGAGCTGTTTTTT.

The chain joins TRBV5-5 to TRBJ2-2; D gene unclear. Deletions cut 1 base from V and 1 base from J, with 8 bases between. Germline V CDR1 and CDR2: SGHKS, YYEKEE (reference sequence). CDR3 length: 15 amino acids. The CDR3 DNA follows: TGTGCCAGCAGCTTGAACTCGGTGAACACCGGGGAGCTGTTTTTT. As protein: CASSLNSVNTGELFF.

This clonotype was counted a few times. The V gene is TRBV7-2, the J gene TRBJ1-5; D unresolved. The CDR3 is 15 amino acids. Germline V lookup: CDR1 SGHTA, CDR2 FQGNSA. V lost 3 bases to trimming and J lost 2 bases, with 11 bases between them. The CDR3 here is CASSFSRLGNQPQHF. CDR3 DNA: TGTGCCAGCAGCTTCTCCCGATTGGGCAATCAGCCCCAGCATTTT.

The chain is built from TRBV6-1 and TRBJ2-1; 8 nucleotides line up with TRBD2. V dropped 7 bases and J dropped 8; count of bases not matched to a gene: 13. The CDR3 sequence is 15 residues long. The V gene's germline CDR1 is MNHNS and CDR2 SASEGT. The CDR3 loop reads CASIGLAGTSDEQFF. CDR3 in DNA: TGTGCCAGCATCGGACTAGCAGGAACCTCTGATGAGCAGTTCTTC.

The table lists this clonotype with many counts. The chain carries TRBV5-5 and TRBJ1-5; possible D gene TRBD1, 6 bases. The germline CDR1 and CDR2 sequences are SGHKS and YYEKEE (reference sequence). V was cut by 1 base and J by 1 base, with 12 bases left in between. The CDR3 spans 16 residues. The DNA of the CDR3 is TGTGCCAGCAGCTTGAGGGGGATGCAGAGCAATCAGCCCCAGCATTTT. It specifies CASSLRGMQSNQPQHF.

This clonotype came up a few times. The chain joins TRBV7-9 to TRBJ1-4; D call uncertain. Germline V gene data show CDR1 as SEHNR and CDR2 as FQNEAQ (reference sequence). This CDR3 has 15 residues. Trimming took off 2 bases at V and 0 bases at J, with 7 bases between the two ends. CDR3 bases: TGTGCCAGCAGCTTACCAACACCAACTAATGAAAAACTGTTTTTT. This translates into CASSLPTPTNEKLFF.

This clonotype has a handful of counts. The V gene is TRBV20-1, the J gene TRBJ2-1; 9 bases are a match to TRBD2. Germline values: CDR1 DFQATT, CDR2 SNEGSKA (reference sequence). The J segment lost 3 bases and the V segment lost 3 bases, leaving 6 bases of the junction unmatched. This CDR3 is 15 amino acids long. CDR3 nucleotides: TGCAGTGCTAGTAAACTAGCGGGTAACTACAATGAGCAGTTCTTC. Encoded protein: CSASKLAGNYNEQFF.

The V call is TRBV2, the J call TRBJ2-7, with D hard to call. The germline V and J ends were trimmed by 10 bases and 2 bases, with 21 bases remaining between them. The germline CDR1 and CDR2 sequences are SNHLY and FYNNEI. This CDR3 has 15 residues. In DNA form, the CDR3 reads TGTGCCAAGGAGTGTATGGGTGATAGTCCCTACGAGCAGTACTTC. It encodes CAKECMGDSPYEQYF.

The CDR3 loop reads CAISDRGGYEQYF. The DNA for the CDR3 is TGTGCCATCAGTGACAGGGGTGGCTACGAGCAGTACTTC. The J gene is TRBJ2-7, the V gene TRBV10-3; D is possibly TRBD1 (6 bases). The CDR3 has 13 residues. The germline gives CDR1 ENHRY, CDR2 SYGVKD. V lost 3 bases and J 3 bases, leaving 9 bases between the germline ends.

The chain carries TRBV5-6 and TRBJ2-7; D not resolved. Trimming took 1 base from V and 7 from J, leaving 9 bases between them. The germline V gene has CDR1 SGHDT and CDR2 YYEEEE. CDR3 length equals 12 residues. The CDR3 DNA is TGTGCCAGCAGCTTGATCAGTGGTGAGCAGTACTTC. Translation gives CASSLISGEQYF.

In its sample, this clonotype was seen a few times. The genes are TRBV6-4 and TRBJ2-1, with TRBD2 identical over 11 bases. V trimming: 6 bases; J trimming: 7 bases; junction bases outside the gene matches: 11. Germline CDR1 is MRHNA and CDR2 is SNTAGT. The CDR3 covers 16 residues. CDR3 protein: CASSQGLAEPLNEQFF. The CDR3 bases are TGTGCCAGCAGCCAGGGACTAGCGGAACCCCTTAATGAGCAGTTCTTC.

CDR3 amino acids: CSAEGIMNTEAFF. The CDR3 region has the DNA TGCAGTGCTGAGGGGATTATGAACACTGAAGCTTTCTTT. V usage is TRBV20-1 and J usage is TRBJ1-1; D might be TRBD1 (5 bases). V shed 5 bases and J shed 0 bases, with 10 bases lying between them. This CDR3 spans 13 amino acids. The V gene's germline CDR1 is DFQATT and CDR2 SNEGSKA (reference sequence).

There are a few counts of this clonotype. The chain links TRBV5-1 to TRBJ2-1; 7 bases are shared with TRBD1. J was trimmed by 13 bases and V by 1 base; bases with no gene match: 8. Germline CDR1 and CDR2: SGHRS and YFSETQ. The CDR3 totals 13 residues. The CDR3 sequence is CASSLKETGRQFF. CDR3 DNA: TGCGCCAGCAGCTTGAAGGAGACAGGGAGACAGTTCTTC. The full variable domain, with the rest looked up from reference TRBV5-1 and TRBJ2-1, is KAGVTQTPRYLIKTRGQQVTLSCSPISGHRSVSWYQQTPGQGLQFLFEYFSETQRNKGNFPGRFSGRQFSNSRSEMNVSTLELGDSALYLCASSLKETGRQFFGPGTRLTVL.

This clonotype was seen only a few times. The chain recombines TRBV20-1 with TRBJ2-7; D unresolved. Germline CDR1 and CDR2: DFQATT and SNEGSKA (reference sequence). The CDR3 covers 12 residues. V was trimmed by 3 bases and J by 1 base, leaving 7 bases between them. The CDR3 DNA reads TGCAGTGCTAGCTTGAAATCCTACGAGCAGTACTTC. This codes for CSASLKSYEQYF.

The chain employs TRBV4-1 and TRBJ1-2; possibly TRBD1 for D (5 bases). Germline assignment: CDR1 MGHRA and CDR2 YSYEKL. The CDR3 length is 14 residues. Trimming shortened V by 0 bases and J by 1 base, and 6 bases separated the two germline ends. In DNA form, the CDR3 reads TGCGCCAGCAGCCAAGAGGGGGTTAACTATGGCTACACCTTC. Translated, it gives CASSQEGVNYGYTF.